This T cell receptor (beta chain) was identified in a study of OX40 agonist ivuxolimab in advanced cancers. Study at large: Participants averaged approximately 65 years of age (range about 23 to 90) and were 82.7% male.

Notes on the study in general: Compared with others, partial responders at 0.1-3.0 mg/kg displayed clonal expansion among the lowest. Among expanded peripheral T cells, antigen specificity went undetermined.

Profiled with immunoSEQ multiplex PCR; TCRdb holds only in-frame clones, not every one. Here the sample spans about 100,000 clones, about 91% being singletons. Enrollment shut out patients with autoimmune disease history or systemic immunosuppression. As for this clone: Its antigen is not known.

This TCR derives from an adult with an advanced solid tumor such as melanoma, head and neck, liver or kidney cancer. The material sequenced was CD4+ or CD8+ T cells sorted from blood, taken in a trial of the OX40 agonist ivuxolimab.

The CDR3 is CASGDRYTEAFF. The CDR3 bases are TGTGCCAGTGGAGACAGGTACACTGAAGCTTTCTTT. This chain connects TRBV19 to TRBJ1-1; D may be TRBD1 (6 bases). The CDR3 length is 12 residues. The V gene's germline CDR1 is LNHDA and CDR2 SQIVND (reference sequence). Trimming took off 8 bases at V and 3 bases at J, with 10 bases between the two ends.